Below, 6 T cell receptor beta chains from the same sample are listed, as sequenced in a study of breast tumors, draining lymph nodes, adjacent tissues. Via MiXCR, TCRdb re-called the multiplex PCR reads, giving one row per CDR3 protein. In the table there are approximately 280,000 distinct CDR3 sequences, around 31% of which are singletons. Axillary draining lymph nodes of breast cancer patients supplied the node samples. The specimen sequenced was axillary lymph node tissue. The source is a female donor with breast cancer. Some clones in this sample may be carry-over from other donors' samples.

This chain links TRBV29-1 with TRBJ1-2; TRBD1 might be the D (5 bases). Per the germline V gene, CDR1 is SQVTM and CDR2 is ANQGSEA. CDR3 size: 9 residues. Trimming removed 4 bases at V and 14 bases at J, with 11 bases between. CDR3 region: CSVGGGGTF. In nucleotides, the CDR3 is TGCAGCGTTGGGGGCGGGGGTACCTTC.

This clonotype was seen at least ten times. The chain is built from TRBV5-1 and TRBJ2-3; D might be TRBD2 (6 bases). Germline loops: CDR1 SGHRS, CDR2 YFSETQ. V lost 1 base to trimming and J lost 9 bases, with 24 bases between them. This CDR3 spans 17 amino acids. CDR3 nucleotide sequence: TGCGCCAGCAGCTTGAGACGGGGCGGGACCGCTATTGGGACGCAGTATTTT. The encoded protein is CASSLRRGGTAIGTQYF.

V usage is TRBV19 and J usage is TRBJ2-5, with a possible D match to TRBD2 (6 bases). This CDR3 has 17 amino acids. Germline V gene lookup returns CDR1 LNHDA and CDR2 SQIVND (reference sequence). Deletions cut 1 base from V and 4 bases from J, with 19 bases between. CDR3 residues: CASSIARARRARETQYF. CDR3 in DNA: TGTGCCAGTAGTATAGCCAGGGCGAGGAGGGCAAGAGAGACCCAGTACTTC. Supplemented by reference TRBV19 and TRBJ2-5, the full variable domain reads DGGITQSPKYLFRKEGQNVTLSCEQNLNHDAMYWYRQDPGQGLRLIYYSQIVNDFQKGDIAEGYSVSREKKESFPLTVTSAQKNPTAFYLCASSIARARRARETQYFGPGTRLLVL.

V usage is TRBV7-3 and J usage is TRBJ2-2, with 12 nucleotides matching TRBD2. The V and J ends lost 6 bases and 4 bases, in that order; junction bases with no gene match: 3. Germline V CDR1 and CDR2: SGHTA, FQGTGA. CDR3 length: 15 residues. The CDR3 DNA follows: TGTGCCAGCAGACTAGCGGGAGGCGGCACCGGGGAGCTGTTTTTT. This translates into CASRLAGGGTGELFF.

This clonotype was observed a few times. Here the CDR3 omits its conserved ending phenylalanine or tryptophan, so a read error is the likely source. This chain connects TRBV20-1 to TRBJ2-1, with TRBD2 identical over 14 bases. This CDR3 has 15 residues. J gave up 6 bases and V 7 bases, and 8 bases lay outside the gene matches. Germline V gene data show CDR1 as DFQATT and CDR2 as SNEGSKA (reference sequence). For the CDR3, the DNA is TGCAGTGTTATAGGGACTAGCGGGAGATTCAATGAGCAGTTCTCC. As protein: CSVIGTSGRFNEQFS.

This clonotype appeared many times. This chain connects TRBV13 to TRBJ2-7, with TRBD2 matching 8 bases. CDR1 is PRHDT, CDR2 FYEKMQ, per germline (reference sequence). The CDR3 totals 15 residues. Trimming took 2 bases from V and 4 from J; bases not matched to a gene: 7. The CDR3 here is CASSLLGLDHYEQYF. The CDR3 region has the DNA TGTGCCAGCAGCTTATTGGGACTAGATCATTACGAGCAGTACTTC.